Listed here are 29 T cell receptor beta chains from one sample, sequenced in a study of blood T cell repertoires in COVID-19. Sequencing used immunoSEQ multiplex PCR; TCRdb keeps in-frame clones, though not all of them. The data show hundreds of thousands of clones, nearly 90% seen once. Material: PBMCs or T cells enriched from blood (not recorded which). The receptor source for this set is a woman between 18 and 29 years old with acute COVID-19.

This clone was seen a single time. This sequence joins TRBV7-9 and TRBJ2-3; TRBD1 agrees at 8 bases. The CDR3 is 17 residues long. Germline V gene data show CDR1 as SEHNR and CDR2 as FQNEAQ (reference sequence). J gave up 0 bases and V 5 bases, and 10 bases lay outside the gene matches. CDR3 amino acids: CASSPLRGQASTDTQYF. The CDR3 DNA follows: TGTGCCAGCAGCCCCCTAAGGGGACAGGCTAGCACAGATACGCAGTATTTT.

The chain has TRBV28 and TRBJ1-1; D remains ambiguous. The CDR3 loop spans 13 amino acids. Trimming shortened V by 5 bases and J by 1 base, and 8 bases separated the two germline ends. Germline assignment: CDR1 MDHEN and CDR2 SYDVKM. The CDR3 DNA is TGTGCCAGCAGTATAAGACAGAACACTGAAGCTTTCTTT. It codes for CASSIRQNTEAFF. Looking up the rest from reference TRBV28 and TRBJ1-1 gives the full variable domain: DVKVTQSSRYLVKRTGEKVFLECVQDMDHENMFWYRQDPGLGLRLIYFSYDVKMKEKGDIPEGYSVSREKKERFSLILESASTNQTSMYLCASSIRQNTEAFFGQGTRLTVV.

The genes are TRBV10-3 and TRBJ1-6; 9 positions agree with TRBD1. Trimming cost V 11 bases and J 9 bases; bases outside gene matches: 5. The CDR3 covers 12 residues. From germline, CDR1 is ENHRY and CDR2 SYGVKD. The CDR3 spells CAAGQGSSPLHF. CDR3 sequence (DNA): TGTGCCGCGGGACAGGGTAGTTCACCCCTCCACTTT.

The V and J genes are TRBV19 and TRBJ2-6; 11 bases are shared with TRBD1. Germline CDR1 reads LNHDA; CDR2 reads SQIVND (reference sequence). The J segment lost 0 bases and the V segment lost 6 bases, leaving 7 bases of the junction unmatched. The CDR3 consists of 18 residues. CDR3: CASRIKGQGVSGANVLTF. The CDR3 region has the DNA TGTGCCAGTAGGATAAAGGGACAGGGGGTCTCTGGGGCCAACGTCCTGACTTTC.

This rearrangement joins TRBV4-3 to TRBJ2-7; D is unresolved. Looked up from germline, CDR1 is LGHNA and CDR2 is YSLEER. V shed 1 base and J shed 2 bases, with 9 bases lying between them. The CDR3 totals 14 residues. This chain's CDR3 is CASSQGYKAYEQYF. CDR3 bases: TGCGCCAGCAGCCAAGGTTACAAAGCCTACGAGCAGTACTTC.

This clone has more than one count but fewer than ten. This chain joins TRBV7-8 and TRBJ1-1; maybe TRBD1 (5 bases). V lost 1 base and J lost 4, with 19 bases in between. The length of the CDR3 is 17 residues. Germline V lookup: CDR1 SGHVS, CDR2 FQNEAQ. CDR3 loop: CASSLVGFRGYSTEAFF. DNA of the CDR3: TGTGCCAGCAGCTTAGTGGGGTTTAGGGGTTATAGCACTGAAGCTTTCTTT.

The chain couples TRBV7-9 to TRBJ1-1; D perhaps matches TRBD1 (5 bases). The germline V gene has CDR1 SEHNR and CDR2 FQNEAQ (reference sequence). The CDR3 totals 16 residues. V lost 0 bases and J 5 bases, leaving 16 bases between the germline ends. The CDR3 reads CASSLAQGVGRTEAFF. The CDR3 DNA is TGTGCCAGCAGCTTAGCGCAGGGCGTAGGGCGGACTGAAGCTTTCTTT.

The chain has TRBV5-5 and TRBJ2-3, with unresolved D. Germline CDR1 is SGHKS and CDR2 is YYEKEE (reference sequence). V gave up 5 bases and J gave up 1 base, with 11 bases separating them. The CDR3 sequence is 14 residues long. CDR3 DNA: TGTGCCAGCAGTACCGGGTTCCGCACAGATACGCAGTATTTT. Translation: CASSTGFRTDTQYF.

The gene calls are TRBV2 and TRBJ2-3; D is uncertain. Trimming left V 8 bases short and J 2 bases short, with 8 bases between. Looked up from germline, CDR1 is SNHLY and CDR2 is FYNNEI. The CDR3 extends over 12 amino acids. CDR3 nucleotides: TGTGCCAGCGTTGGCCACACAGATACGCAGTATTTT. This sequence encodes CASVGHTDTQYF.

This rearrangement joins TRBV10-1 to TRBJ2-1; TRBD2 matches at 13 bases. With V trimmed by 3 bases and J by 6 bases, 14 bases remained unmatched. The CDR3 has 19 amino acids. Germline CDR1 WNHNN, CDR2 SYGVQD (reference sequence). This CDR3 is CASSDVRTSGSGELNEQFF. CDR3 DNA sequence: TGCGCCAGCAGTGACGTCCGGACTAGCGGGAGCGGAGAGCTCAATGAGCAGTTCTTC.

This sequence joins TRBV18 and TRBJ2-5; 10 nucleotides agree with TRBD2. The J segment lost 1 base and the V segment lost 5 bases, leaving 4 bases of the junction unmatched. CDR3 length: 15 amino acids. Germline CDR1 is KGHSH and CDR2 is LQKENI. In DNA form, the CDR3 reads TGTGCCAGCTCATCTAGCGGGGGTTTCCAAGAGACCCAGTACTTC. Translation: CASSSSGGFQETQYF. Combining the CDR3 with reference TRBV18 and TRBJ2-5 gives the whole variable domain NAGVMQNPRHLVRRRGQEARLRCSPMKGHSHVYWYRQLPEEGLKFMVYLQKENIIDESGMPKERFSAEFPKEGPSILRIQQVVRGDSAAYFCASSSSGGFQETQYFGPGTRLLVL.

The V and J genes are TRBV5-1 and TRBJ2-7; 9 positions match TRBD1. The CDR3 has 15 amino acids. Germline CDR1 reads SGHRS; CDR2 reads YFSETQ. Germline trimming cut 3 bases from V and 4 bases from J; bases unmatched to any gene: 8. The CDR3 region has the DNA TGCGCCAGCAGCTCCACCGGACAGGGGCCTTACGAGCAGTACTTC. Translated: CASSSTGQGPYEQYF.

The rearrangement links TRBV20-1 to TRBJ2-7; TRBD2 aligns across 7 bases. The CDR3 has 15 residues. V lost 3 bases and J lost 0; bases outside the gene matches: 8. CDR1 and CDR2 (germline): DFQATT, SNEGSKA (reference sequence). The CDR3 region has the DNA TGCAGTGCTAGTGCTAGCGGCTATTTCTCCTACGAGCAGTACTTC. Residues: CSASASGYFSYEQYF.

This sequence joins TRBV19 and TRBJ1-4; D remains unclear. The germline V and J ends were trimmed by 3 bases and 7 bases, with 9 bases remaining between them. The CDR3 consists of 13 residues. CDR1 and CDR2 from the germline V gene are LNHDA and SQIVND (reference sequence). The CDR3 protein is CASSMERAEKLFF. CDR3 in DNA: TGTGCCAGTAGTATGGAGAGGGCTGAAAAACTGTTTTTT.

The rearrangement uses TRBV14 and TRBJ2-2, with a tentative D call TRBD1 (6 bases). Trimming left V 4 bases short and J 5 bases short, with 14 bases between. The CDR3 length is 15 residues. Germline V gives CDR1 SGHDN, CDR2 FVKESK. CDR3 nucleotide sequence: TGTGCCAGCAGCCTGGGACAAGGATTTACCGGGGAGCTGTTTTTT. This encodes CASSLGQGFTGELFF.

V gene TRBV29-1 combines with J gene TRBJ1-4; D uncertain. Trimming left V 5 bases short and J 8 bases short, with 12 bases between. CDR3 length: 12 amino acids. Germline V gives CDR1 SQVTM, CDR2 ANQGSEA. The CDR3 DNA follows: TGCAGCGTTAGCAGCGCAGAGGAAAAACTGTTTTTT. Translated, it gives CSVSSAEEKLFF.

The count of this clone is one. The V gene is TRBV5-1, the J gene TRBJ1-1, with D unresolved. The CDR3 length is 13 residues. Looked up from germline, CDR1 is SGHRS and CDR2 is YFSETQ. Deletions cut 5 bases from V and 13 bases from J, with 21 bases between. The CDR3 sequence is CASRPESGVECFF. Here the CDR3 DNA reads TGCGCCAGCAGGCCAGAGTCGGGTGTGGAGTGTTTCTTT.

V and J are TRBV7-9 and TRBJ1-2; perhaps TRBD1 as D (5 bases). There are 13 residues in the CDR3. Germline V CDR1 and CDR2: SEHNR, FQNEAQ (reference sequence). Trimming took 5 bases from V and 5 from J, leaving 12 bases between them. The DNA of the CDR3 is TGTGCCAGCAGCCCGCATACAGGTTATGGCTACACCTTC. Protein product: CASSPHTGYGYTF.

The CDR3 coding sequence is TGTGCCACCTCAAGGGAGCAGGGGGAATGGGAGACCCAGTACTTC. Protein sequence: CATSREQGEWETQYF. The chain links TRBV2 to TRBJ2-5, with TRBD1 matching over 7 bases. V lost 10 bases to trimming and J lost 5 bases; unmatched junction nucleotides: 16. Germline V CDR1 and CDR2: SNHLY, FYNNEI. The CDR3 extends over 15 amino acids.

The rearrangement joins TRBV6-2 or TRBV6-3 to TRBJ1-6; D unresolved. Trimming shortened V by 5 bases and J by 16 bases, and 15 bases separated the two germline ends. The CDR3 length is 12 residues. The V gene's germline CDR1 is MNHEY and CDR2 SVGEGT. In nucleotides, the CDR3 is TGTGCCAGCAGTGACGCGGCACGCGGACTCCACTTT. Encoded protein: CASSDAARGLHF.

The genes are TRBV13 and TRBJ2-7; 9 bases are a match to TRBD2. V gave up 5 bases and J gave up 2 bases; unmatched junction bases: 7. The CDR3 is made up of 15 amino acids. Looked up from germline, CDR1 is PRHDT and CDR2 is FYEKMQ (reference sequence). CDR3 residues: CASSRKAGGPYEQYF. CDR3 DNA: TGTGCCAGCAGCAGAAAGGCGGGAGGGCCCTACGAGCAGTACTTC. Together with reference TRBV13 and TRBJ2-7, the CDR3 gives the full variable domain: AAGVIQSPRHLIKEKRETATLKCYPIPRHDTVYWYQQGPGQDPQFLISFYEKMQSDKGSIPDRFSAQQFSDYHSELNMSSLELGDSALYFCASSRKAGGPYEQYFGPGTRLTVT.

CDR3 DNA: TGTGCCAGTAGTATAGGACTAAACAGGGGCTACGAGCAGTACTTC. Its translation: CASSIGLNRGYEQYF. This chain links TRBV19 with TRBJ2-7; 7 nucleotides agree with TRBD1. Germline values: CDR1 LNHDA, CDR2 SQIVND (reference sequence). This CDR3 region has 15 residues. V gave up 1 base and J gave up 3 bases; unmatched junction bases: 6.

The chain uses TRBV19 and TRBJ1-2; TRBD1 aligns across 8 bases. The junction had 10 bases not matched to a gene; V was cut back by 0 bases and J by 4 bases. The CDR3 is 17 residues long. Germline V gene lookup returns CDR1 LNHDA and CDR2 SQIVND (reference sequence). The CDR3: CASSIDRWRQGSYGYTF. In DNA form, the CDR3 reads TGTGCCAGTAGTATAGATCGCTGGAGACAGGGGTCCTATGGCTACACCTTC.

The CDR3 loop reads CASSLGDREYQPQHF. CDR3 bases: TGTGCCAGCAGCTTAGGGGACAGGGAGTATCAGCCCCAGCATTTT. J is TRBJ1-5 and V is TRBV7-9; 9 bases fit TRBD1. The germline V gene encodes CDR1 SEHNR and CDR2 FQNEAQ (reference sequence). The V segment lost 1 base and the J segment 5 bases; nucleotides outside the gene matches: 3. CDR3 length: 15 residues.

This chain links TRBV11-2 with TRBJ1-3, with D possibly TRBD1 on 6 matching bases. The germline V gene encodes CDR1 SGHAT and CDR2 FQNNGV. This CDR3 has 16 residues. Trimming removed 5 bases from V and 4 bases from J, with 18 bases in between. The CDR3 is CASSGSAGVGGNTIYF. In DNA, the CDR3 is TGTGCCAGCAGCGGCTCAGCAGGGGTAGGCGGAAACACCATATATTTT.

The CDR3 protein is CASARETANRETQYF. The CDR3 nucleotides read TGTGCCAGCGCCCGCGAGACAGCGAATCGAGAGACCCAGTACTTC. The chain joins TRBV6-5 to TRBJ2-5; D perhaps matches TRBD1 (5 bases). CDR1 MNHEY and CDR2 SVGAGI come from the germline V gene. The CDR3 loop spans 15 amino acids. V dropped 8 bases and J dropped 4 bases, with 20 bases sitting between them.

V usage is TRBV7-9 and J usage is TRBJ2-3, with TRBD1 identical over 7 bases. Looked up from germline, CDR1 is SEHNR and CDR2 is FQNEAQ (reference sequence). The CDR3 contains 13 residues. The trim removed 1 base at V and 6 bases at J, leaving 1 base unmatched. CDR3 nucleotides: TGTGCCAGCAGCTTAGGGACAGGTGATACGCAGTATTTT. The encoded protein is CASSLGTGDTQYF. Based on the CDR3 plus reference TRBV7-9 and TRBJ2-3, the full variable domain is DTGVSQNPRHKITKRGQNVTFRCDPISEHNRLYWYRQTLGQGPEFLTYFQNEAQLEKSRLLSDRFSAERPKGSFSTLEIQRTEQGDSAMYLCASSLGTGDTQYFGPGTRLTVL.

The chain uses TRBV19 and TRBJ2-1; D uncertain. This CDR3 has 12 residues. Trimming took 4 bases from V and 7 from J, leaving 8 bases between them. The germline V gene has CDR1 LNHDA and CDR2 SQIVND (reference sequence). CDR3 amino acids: CASSSRVNEQFF. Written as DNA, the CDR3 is TGTGCCAGTAGTAGTAGAGTTAATGAGCAGTTCTTC.

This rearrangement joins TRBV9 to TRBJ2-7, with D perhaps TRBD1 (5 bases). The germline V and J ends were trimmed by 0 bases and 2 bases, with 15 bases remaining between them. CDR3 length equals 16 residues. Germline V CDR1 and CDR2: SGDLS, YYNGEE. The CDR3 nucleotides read TGTGCCAGCAGCGTAGAGGGGCTTGCCGAACCCTACGAGCAGTACTTC. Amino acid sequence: CASSVEGLAEPYEQYF.